This TCR beta chain emerged from a study of OX40 agonist ivuxolimab in advanced cancers. Study observations and caveats: Researchers did not determine the expanded peripheral T cells' antigen specificity. Among patients with partial responses at 0.1-3.0 mg/kg, clonal expansion was among the lowest. Fewer expanded clones were found on average in CD4+ than in CD8+ T cells.

Notes on this clone: The antigen is not known.

TCRdb keeps only in-frame clones here, not all; method: immunoSEQ multiplex PCR. This repertoire shows 70,000 to 95,000 clones, more than 90% found once; its top ten account for roughly 0.72%. The ends were cut back, 6 bases at V and 6 bases at J, with 23 bases in the middle. The CDR3 totals 16 residues. CDR1 and CDR2 from the germline V gene are ENHRY and SYGVKD. The TCR originated in an adult with an advanced solid tumor such as melanoma, head and neck, liver or kidney cancer. Sequenced here: CD4+ or CD8+ T cells sorted from blood, sampled in a trial of the OX40 agonist ivuxolimab. This chain joins TRBV10-3 and TRBJ1-1; D might be TRBD1 (5 bases). The CDR3 nucleotides read TGTGCCATCAGCAAGCACCCGGGGACCTTGAGGGCTGAAGCTTTCTTT. Its protein is CAISKHPGTLRAEAFF.